These T cell receptor beta chains were read from a single sample in a study of early T cells in non-severe SARS-CoV-2 infection. Via MiXCR, TCRdb re-called the 5' RACE reads, giving one row per CDR3 protein. The sample has 35,000 to 50,000 distinct CDR3 sequences, around 6.9% seen once. Sequencing was done on a sample of whole blood. The receptors derive from an adult who was a healthcare worker with PCR-confirmed SARS-CoV-2 infection or an uninfected control (not recorded which). The CDR3 runs from the conserved cysteine through the conserved F or W. A D gene is named only where the DNA matches it firmly. Clone size is shown for a subset of rows, as once, few, many or a class of expanded clone.

clone_size j_call v_call d_call cdr3_aa cdr3_nt
few TRBJ2-3 TRBV6-5 TRBD2 CASSLERGTDTQYF TGTGCCAGCAGTTTAGAGCGGGGGACAGATACGCAGTATTTT
few TRBJ2-1 TRBV10-3 - CAISESGGANNEQFF TGTGCCATCAGTGAGTCTGGCGGGGCCAACAATGAGCAGTTCTTC
- TRBJ2-5 TRBV6-1 - CASFKVNQETQYF TGTGCCAGCTTCAAGGTTAACCAAGAGACCCAGTACTTC
many TRBJ2-1 TRBV9 - CASSGVDPNEQFF TGTGCCAGCAGCGGGGTGGACCCCAATGAGCAGTTCTTC
few TRBJ2-2 TRBV14 - CASSSIFSSTGELFF TGTGCCAGCAGCTCTATTTTTTCGAGCACCGGGGAGCTGTTTTTT
many TRBJ2-1 TRBV9 TRBD2 CASSVSGGASYNEQFF TGTGCCAGCAGCGTCAGCGGGGGGGCCTCCTACAATGAGCAGTTCTTC
few TRBJ2-2 TRBV6-2/TRBV6-3 TRBD2 CATGLLNTGELFF TGTGCCACGGGACTACTCAACACCGGGGAGCTGTTTTTT
many TRBJ1-5 TRBV7-8 TRBD1 CASSQDRGAQPQHF TGTGCCAGCAGCCAAGACAGGGGAGCGCAGCCCCAGCATTTT
many TRBJ1-5 TRBV6-2/TRBV6-3 - CASQTGNSNQPQHF TGTGCCAGCCAAACAGGAAATAGCAATCAGCCCCAGCATTTT
many TRBJ2-3 TRBV6-2/TRBV6-3 - CASSYGRTTDTQYF TGTGCCAGCAGTTACGGACGGACCACAGATACGCAGTATTTT
few TRBJ1-6 TRBV7-9 TRBD1 CASSSGTVHSPLHF TGTGCCAGCAGTTCCGGGACAGTTCATTCACCCCTCCACTTT